A single sample is the source of the 5 T cell receptor beta chains below, sequenced in a study of T-cell reconstitution after alpha-beta-depleted transplantation in children. The library targeted TCRbeta and was prepared with unique molecular identifiers. TCRdb independently ran MiXCR on the PCR reads; one entry per CDR3 protein. The table shows hundreds of thousands of distinct CDR3 sequences, with 23% occurring only once. Specimen: PBMCs, mostly from graft donor cells, collected 360 days after TCRalphabeta/CD19-depleted stem cell transplant. The receptors were sampled from a boy in the first two years of life who had a stem cell transplant for acute myeloid leukemia, so the T cells may come from the graft donor.

The chain links TRBV6-1 to TRBJ2-7; the D gene could be TRBD1 or TRBD2 (5 bases each). Trimming shortened V by 10 bases and J by 0 bases, and 10 bases separated the two germline ends. Germline loops: CDR1 MNHNS, CDR2 SASEGT. This CDR3 contains 12 residues. The CDR3 loop reads CATGTDSYEQYF. In nucleotides, the CDR3 is TGTGCCACCGGGACGGACTCCTACGAGCAGTACTTC.

This chain connects TRBV12-3 or TRBV12-4 to TRBJ1-6; TRBD1 is a possible D gene (5 bases). This CDR3 is 16 amino acids long. Trimming cost V 3 bases and J 10 bases, with 19 bases left between them. In DNA, the CDR3 is TGTGCCAGCAGTTTCGTTTTTCCGGGGGTTGGGTCACCCCTCCACTTT. Translated, it gives CASSFVFPGVGSPLHF.

This clonotype showed up many times. The chain is built from TRBV29-1 and TRBJ2-5; D might be TRBD1 (5 bases). The V end lost 3 bases, the J end lost 2 bases, and 13 bases lay between the germline ends. The germline CDR1 and CDR2 sequences are SQVTM and ANQGSEA. The CDR3 has 14 residues. CDR3 nucleotides: TGCAGCGTTGACATCACAGGAAAACAAGAGACCCAGTACTTC. Protein: CSVDITGKQETQYF.

A single count supports this clonotype. V is TRBV10-2 and J is TRBJ1-2; 8 nucleotides agree with TRBD1. CDR1 and CDR2 (germline): WSHSY, SAAADI. The V segment lost 3 bases and the J segment 7 bases; nucleotides outside the gene matches: 4. The CDR3 consists of 13 residues. Here the CDR3 DNA reads TGCGCCAGCAGTGAAGACAGGGGAGCTGGCTACACCTTC. This sequence encodes CASSEDRGAGYTF.

This clonotype was picked up many times. V is TRBV25-1 and J is TRBJ2-5; D ambiguous. The CDR3 consists of 12 residues. V lost 4 bases to trimming and J lost 5 bases, with 8 bases between them. Looked up from germline, CDR1 is MGHDK and CDR2 is SYGVNS. The chain's CDR3 is CASSAPSETQYF. In DNA form, the CDR3 reads TGTGCCAGCAGTGCTCCCTCGGAGACCCAGTACTTC.